This T cell receptor (beta chain) is from a study of pediatric ulcerative colitis. Study as a whole: Disease was pancolitis in several and left-sided in two, histology-confirmed.

Study-level findings and limits: Rectal repertoires separated controls, mild-moderate and acute severe colitis.

On this clone: Its antigen remains unknown.

Produced via immunoSEQ multiplex PCR; TCRdb's table is partial and in-frame only. Of over 15,000 clones listed, just under 75% are singletons. Rectal tissue came from one to two pinch biopsies taken at colonoscopy. The source material was gut tissue. This clonotype was obtained from a girl aged 5 to 17 with moderate ulcerative colitis.

The chain's CDR3 is CASSSHPTSGGDGEQFF. DNA for the CDR3: TGCGCCAGCAGCTCCCACCCCACTAGCGGGGGGGACGGTGAGCAGTTCTTC. V gene TRBV5-1 combines with J gene TRBJ2-1; 13 nucleotides match TRBD2. CDR3 size: 17 residues. CDR1 SGHRS and CDR2 YFSETQ come from the germline V gene. V shed 3 bases, J shed 9 bases, and the junction held 12 bases outside the gene matches.